This T cell receptor (beta chain) was observed in a study of blood T cell repertoires in COVID-19. Clones were read by immunoSEQ multiplex PCR, and TCRdb kept only the in-frame ones, dropping some. The data hold around 300,000 clones, with around 90% observed a single time. V lost 7 bases and J lost 3, with 15 bases in between. Germline loops: CDR1 SGHAT, CDR2 FQNNGV. CDR3 size: 15 residues. The source of this sequence is a man younger than 35 with active or convalescent COVID-19. V is TRBV11-2 and J is TRBJ1-4, with a tentative D call TRBD1 (6 bases). The sequenced sample was peripheral blood. CDR3 coding DNA: TGTGCCAGCAAACGGATGGGGGCGGCTAATGAAAAACTGTTTTTT. This translates into CASKRMGAANEKLFF.